These T cell receptor beta chains were read from a single sample in a study of T cells in Graves' hyperthyroidism and ophthalmopathy. TCRdb redid the calling of the multiplex PCR reads with MiXCR, one entry per CDR3 protein. Of almost 500,000 distinct CDR3 sequences in the sample, about 20% were seen once. The sequenced material came from blood. The receptor set was obtained from a woman in her 70s with Graves' ophthalmopathy. Both conserved end residues are part of each CDR3. A D gene is named only where the DNA matches it firmly. Only some rows state a clone size, as once, few, many or a class for expanded clones.

J gene	V gene	clone size	D gene	CDR3 DNA	CDR3 protein
TRBJ2-2	TRBV3-1	many	.	TGTGCCACACAATCCGGCACCGGGGAGCTGTTTTTT	CATQSGTGELFF
TRBJ2-7	TRBV20-1	.	TRBD2	TGCAGTGCGGAAGAAGCGGGAGCCCACGAGCAGTACTTC	CSAEEAGAHEQYF
TRBJ2-3	TRBV6-2/TRBV6-3	many	.	TGTGCCACCCAGGGGACAAACACAGATACGCAGTATTTT	CATQGTNTDTQYF
TRBJ1-5	TRBV28	.	.	TGTGCCAGCAGCCTAAGACAGAATTGGGAGCCCCAGCATTTT	CASSLRQNWEPQHF
TRBJ2-3	TRBV5-1	few	TRBD2	TGCGCCAGCAGCTCGGGACTAGCGGGAGCGATGGATACGCAGTATTTT	CASSSGLAGAMDTQYF
TRBJ1-2	TRBV6-4	.	TRBD1	TGTGCCAGCAGTGCCTTGGGAGGGGGCTCTGGCTACACCTTC	CASSALGGGSGYTF
TRBJ2-7	TRBV27	.	.	TGTGCCAGCGGGGTCTACTACGAGCAGTACTTC	CASGVYYEQYF
TRBJ2-2	TRBV5-1	.	.	TGCGCCAGCAAATTAGGGGCCCCGAACACCGGGGAGCTGTTTTTT	CASKLGAPNTGELFF
TRBJ2-3	TRBV7-8	many	.	TGTGCCAGCAGCTTATCCCCCACAGATACGCAGTATTTT	CASSLSPTDTQYF
TRBJ2-2	TRBV7-9	many	TRBD1	TGTGCCAGCCGACCAGGACAGGGGAACACCGGGGAGCTGTTTTTT	CASRPGQGNTGELFF
TRBJ2-1	TRBV27	few	TRBD2	TGTGCCAGCAGTTCCGGAGGGAGTGGAAGCGGGAGGACATACAATGAGCAGTTCTTC	CASSSGGSGSGRTYNEQFF
TRBJ1-2	TRBV28	few	.	TGTGCCAGCAGTCGGGCCAGGGCTGGCTATGGCTACACCTTC	CASSRARAGYGYTF
TRBJ2-1	TRBV12-3/TRBV12-4	few	.	TGTGCCAGCAGTTTTTCAGGGAGGTACAATGAGCAGTTCTTC	CASSFSGRYNEQFF
TRBJ2-1	TRBV7-2	.	.	TGTGCCAGCAGCTTAGTGGGGGGGCGCTGGTTCTTC	CASSLVGGRWFF
TRBJ1-2	TRBV28	many	.	TGTGCCAGCAGTTGGAGTTTAGAAGGCTACACCTTC	CASSWSLEGYTF
TRBJ2-1	TRBV11-3	many	.	TGTGCCAGCAGCTTAGAGGGTGAGCAGTTCTTC	CASSLEGEQFF
TRBJ2-7	TRBV20-1	.	.	TGCAGTGCCGTATCATTGGGACGGGCTCTCGACGAGCAGTACTTC	CSAVSLGRALDEQYF
TRBJ2-3	TRBV20-1	few	TRBD2	TGCAGTGCTGCCCGGGGAGCGGGAGGCACAGATACGCAGTATTTT	CSAARGAGGTDTQYF
TRBJ1-1	TRBV19	few	.	TGTGCCAGTAGATGGGGGCAGGAAGCTTTCTTT	CASRWGQEAFF
TRBJ1-3	TRBV30	.	.	TGTGCCTGGAAAGGACCCGGAGTGGACTACACCATATATTTT	CAWKGPGVDYTIYF
TRBJ1-5	TRBV28	many	.	TGTGCCAGCAGTCATCAGGTTAGCAATCAGCCCCAGCATTTT	CASSHQVSNQPQHF
TRBJ2-1	TRBV11-3	many	TRBD2	TGTGCCAGCAGCAGGGGACTAGCGGTTGCCAATGAGCAGTTCTTC	CASSRGLAVANEQFF
TRBJ2-7	TRBV30	few	TRBD1	TGTGCCTGGAGGGGACAGACCTACGAGCAGTACTTC	CAWRGQTYEQYF
TRBJ1-3	TRBV6-1	.	.	TGTGCCAGCAGTGAAGTAGGACGACTGGGCACCATATATTTT	CASSEVGRLGTIYF
TRBJ2-4	TRBV3-1	.	.	TGTGCCAGCGCGGGTGATAACCAGTGGAACATTCAGTACTTC	CASAGDNQWNIQYF
TRBJ2-5	TRBV3-1	many	.	TGTGCCAGCAGCCAAGATCGCGGGTTGGGAGAGACCCAGTACTTC	CASSQDRGLGETQYF
TRBJ1-3	TRBV10-2	.	.	TGCGCCAGCAGTGTGCAACCGGGAAACACCATATATTTT	CASSVQPGNTIYF
TRBJ1-1	TRBV6-1	.	TRBD1	TGTGCCAGCCCAGGGGGCACGAACACTGAAGCTTTCTTT	CASPGGTNTEAFF
TRBJ2-5	TRBV7-9	.	.	TGTGCCAGCAGCCAGACAGGACAAGAGACCCAGTACTTC	CASSQTGQETQYF